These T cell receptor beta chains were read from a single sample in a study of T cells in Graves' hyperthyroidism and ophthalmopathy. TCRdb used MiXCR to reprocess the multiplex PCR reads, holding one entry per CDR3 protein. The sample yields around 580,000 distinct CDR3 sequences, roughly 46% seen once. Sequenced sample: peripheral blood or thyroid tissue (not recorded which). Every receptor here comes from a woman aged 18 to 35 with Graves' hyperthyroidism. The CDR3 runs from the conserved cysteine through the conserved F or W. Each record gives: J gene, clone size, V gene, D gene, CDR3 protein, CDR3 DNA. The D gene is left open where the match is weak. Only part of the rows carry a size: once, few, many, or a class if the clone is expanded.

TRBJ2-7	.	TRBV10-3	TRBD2	CAVTPGLAGEGEQYF	TGTGCCGTGACACCGGGACTAGCGGGAGAGGGCGAGCAGTACTTC
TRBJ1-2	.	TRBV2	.	CASSVGRRTYNGYTF	TGTGCCAGCAGTGTAGGGCGGAGGACCTACAATGGCTACACCTTC
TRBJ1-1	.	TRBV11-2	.	CASSLDRTVTEAFF	TGTGCCAGCAGCTTAGATCGGACAGTCACTGAAGCTTTCTTT
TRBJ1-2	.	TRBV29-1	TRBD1	CSATTGIGYTF	TGCAGCGCTACGACAGGGATCGGCTACACCTTC
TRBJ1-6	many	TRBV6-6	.	CASSYGPSPLHF	TGTGCCAGCAGTTATGGACCCTCACCCCTCCACTTT
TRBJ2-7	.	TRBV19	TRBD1	CASSINRDRGSYEQYF	TGTGCCAGTAGTATAAACCGGGACAGGGGCTCCTACGAGCAGTACTTC
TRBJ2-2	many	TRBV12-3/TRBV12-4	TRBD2	CASRLAVGVGELFF	TGTGCCAGCAGGCTAGCGGTTGGAGTCGGGGAGCTGTTTTTT
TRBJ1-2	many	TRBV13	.	CASSLREGGTANYGYTF	TGTGCCAGCAGCTTGAGGGAGGGAGGAACAGCTAACTATGGCTACACCTTC
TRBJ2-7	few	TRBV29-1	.	CSYGGISYEQYF	TGCAGCTACGGGGGTATTTCCTACGAGCAGTACTTC
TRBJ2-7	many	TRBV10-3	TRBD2	CAISDLLAGGNEQYF	TGTGCCATCAGTGATTTGCTAGCGGGAGGGAACGAGCAGTACTTC
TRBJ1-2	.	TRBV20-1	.	CSAQDSGWGYTF	TGCAGTGCACAGGACAGCGGCTGGGGCTACACCTTC
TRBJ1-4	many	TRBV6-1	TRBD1	CASSQQGAGEKLFF	TGTGCCAGCAGTCAACAGGGGGCTGGTGAAAAACTGTTTTTT
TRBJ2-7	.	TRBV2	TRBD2	CASSPGTSANYVEQYF	TGTGCCAGCAGTCCCGGGACTAGCGCCAACTACGTTGAGCAGTACTTC
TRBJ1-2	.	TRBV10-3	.	CAISGGAGGGYTF	TGTGCCATCAGTGGGGGGGCAGGAGGGGGCTACACCTTC
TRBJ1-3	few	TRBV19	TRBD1	CASSRRLGQGAKGNTIYF	TGTGCCAGTAGCCGCCGACTAGGACAGGGGGCTAAAGGAAACACCATATATTTT
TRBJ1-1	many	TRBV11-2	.	CASSSVGGGIVNTEAFF	TGTGCCAGCAGCTCCGTAGGGGGAGGTATCGTGAACACTGAAGCTTTCTTT
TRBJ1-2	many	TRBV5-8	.	CASSGGSAFGYTF	TGTGCCAGCAGCGGGGGTTCCGCCTTTGGCTACACCTTC
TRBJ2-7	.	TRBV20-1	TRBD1	CSARRAGGQYEQYF	TGCAGTGCTAGGAGGGCAGGGGGTCAGTACGAGCAGTACTTC
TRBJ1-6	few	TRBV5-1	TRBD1	CASSIRPLQGSSYNSPLHF	TGCGCCAGCAGCATAAGACCCTTACAGGGGAGCTCCTATAATTCACCCCTCCACTTT
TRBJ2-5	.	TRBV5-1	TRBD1	CASSFQGAVQETQYF	TGCGCCAGCAGCTTCCAGGGGGCGGTCCAAGAGACCCAGTACTTC
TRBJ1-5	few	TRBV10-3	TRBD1	CAIPGQGGQPQHF	TGTGCCATACCGGGACAGGGGGGGCAGCCCCAGCATTTT
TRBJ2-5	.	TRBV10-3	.	CAISEPTVYQETQYF	TGTGCCATCAGTGAGCCGACAGTATACCAAGAGACCCAGTACTTC
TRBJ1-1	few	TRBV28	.	CASSTPTGWTEAFF	TGTGCCAGCAGTACGCCGACAGGTTGGACTGAAGCTTTCTTT
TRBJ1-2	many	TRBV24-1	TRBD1	CATSEKRQGEDYGYTF	TGTGCCACCAGTGAAAAGAGACAGGGAGAGGACTATGGCTACACCTTC
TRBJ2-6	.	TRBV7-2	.	CASRRGSAANVLTF	TGTGCCAGCAGAAGAGGCTCCGCGGCCAACGTCCTGACTTTC